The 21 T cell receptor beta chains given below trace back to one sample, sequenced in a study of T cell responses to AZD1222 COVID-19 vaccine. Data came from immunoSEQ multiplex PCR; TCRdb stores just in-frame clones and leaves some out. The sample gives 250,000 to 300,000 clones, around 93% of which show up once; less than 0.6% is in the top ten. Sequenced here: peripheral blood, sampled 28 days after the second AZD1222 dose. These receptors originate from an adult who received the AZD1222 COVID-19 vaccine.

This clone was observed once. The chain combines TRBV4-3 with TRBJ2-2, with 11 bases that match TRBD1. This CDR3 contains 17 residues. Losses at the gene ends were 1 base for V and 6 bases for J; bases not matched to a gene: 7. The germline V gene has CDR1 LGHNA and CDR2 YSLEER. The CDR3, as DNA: TGCGCCAGCAGCCAAGTCACGGGACAGGGGGTTTCCGGGGAGCTGTTTTTT. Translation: CASSQVTGQGVSGELFF.

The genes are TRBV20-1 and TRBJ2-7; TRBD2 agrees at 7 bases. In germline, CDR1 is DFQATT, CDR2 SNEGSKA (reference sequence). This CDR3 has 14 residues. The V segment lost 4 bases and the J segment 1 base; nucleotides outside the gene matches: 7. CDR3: CSATEGLQSYEQYF. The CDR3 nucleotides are TGCAGTGCTACTGAGGGACTACAGTCCTACGAGCAGTACTTC.

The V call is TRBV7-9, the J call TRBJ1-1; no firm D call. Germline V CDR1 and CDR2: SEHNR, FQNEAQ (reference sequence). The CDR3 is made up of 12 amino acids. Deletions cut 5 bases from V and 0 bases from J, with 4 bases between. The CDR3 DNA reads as TGTGCCAGCAGCGATATGAACACTGAAGCTTTCTTT. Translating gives CASSDMNTEAFF.

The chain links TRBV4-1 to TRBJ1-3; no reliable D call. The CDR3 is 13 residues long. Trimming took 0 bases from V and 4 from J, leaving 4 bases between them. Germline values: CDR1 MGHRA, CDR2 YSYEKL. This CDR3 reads CASSQERGNTIYF. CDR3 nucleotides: TGCGCCAGCAGCCAAGAAAGGGGAAACACCATATATTTT.

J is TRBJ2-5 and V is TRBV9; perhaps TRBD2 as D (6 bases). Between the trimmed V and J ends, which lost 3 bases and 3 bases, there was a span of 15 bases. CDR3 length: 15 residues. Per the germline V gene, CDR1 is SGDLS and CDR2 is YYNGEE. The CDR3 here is CASSASGTSKETQYF. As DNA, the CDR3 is TGTGCCAGCAGCGCCTCGGGGACTTCGAAAGAGACCCAGTACTTC.

Here the CDR3 DNA reads TGTGCCAGCAGAAGATTGGACAGGGGAAACTATGGCTACACCTTC. It specifies CASRRLDRGNYGYTF. The V call is TRBV28, the J call TRBJ1-2; 9 bases match TRBD1. V lost 6 bases and J lost 2; bases outside the gene matches: 7. The CDR3 has 15 amino acids. Looked up from germline, CDR1 is MDHEN and CDR2 is SYDVKM.

The CDR3 DNA is TGTGCCAGCAGTTTAGGGACCTTTGGCAATCAGCCCCAGCATTTT. It yields the protein CASSLGTFGNQPQHF. The chain uses TRBV28 and TRBJ1-5, with a tentative D call TRBD1 (5 bases). V lost 2 bases to trimming and J lost 2 bases, with 10 bases between them. Germline CDR1 reads MDHEN; CDR2 reads SYDVKM. This CDR3 has 15 amino acids.

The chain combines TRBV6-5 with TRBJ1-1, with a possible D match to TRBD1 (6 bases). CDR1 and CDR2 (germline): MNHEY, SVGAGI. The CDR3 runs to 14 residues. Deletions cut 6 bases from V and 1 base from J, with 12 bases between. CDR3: CASRTGSQNTEAFF. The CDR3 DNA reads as TGTGCCAGCAGAACAGGGTCCCAGAACACTGAAGCTTTCTTT.

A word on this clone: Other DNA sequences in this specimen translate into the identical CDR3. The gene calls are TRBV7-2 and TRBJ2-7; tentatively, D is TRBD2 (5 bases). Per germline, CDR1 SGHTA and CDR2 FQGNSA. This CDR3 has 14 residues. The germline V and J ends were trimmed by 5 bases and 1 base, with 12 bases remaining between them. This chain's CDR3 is CASSLSGGSYEQYF. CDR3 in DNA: TGTGCCAGCAGCCTGAGCGGCGGATCCTACGAGCAGTACTTC. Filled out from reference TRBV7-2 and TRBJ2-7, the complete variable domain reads GAGVSQSPSNKVTEKGKDVELRCDPISGHTALYWYRQSLGQGLEFLIYFQGNSAPDKSGLPSDRFSAERTGGSVSTLTIQRTQQEDSAVYLCASSLSGGSYEQYFGPGTRLTVT.

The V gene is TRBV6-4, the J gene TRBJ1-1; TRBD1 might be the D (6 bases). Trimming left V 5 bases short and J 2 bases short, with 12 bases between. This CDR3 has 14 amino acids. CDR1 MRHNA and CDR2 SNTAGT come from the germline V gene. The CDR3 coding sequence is TGTGCCAGCAGTCCGTCAGGGGCTAACACTGAAGCTTTCTTT. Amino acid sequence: CASSPSGANTEAFF.

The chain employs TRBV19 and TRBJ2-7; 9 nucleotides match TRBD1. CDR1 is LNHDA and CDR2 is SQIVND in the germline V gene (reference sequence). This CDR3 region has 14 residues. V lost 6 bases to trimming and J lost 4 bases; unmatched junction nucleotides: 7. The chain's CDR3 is CASSDRGVVYEQYF. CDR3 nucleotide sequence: TGTGCCAGTAGCGACAGGGGGGTTGTTTACGAGCAGTACTTC.

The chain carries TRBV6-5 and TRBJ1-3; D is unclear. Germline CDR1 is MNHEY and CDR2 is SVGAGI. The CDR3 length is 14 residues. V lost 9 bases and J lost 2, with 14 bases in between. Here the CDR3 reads CASWTVGTGNTIYF. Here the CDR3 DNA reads TGTGCCAGTTGGACCGTGGGCACTGGAAACACCATATATTTT.

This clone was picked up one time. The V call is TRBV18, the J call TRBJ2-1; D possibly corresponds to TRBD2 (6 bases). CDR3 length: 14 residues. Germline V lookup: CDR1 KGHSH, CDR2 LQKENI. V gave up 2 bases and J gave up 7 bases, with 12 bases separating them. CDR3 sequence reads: CASSPFRGTNEQFF. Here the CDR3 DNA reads TGTGCCAGCTCACCATTCCGCGGGACGAATGAGCAGTTCTTC.

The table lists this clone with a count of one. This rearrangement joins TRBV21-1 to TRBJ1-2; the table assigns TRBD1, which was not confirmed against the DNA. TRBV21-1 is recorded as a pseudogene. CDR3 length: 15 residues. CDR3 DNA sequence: TGTGCCAGCCTTGCAGGGGCAGGGGGGAACTATGGCTACACCTTC. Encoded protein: CASLAGAGGNYGYTF.

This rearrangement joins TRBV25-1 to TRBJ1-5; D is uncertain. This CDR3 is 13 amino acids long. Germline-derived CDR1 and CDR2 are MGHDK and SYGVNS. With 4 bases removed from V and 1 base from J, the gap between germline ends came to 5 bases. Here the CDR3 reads CASSVNSNQPQHF. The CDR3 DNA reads TGTGCCAGCAGTGTGAACAGCAATCAGCCCCAGCATTTT.

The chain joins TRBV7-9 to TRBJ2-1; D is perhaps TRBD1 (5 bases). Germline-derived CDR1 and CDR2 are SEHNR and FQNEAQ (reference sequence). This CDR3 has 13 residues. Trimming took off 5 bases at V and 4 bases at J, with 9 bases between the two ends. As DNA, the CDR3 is TGTGCCAGCAGCGACACAGGTTACAATGAGCAGTTCTTC. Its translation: CASSDTGYNEQFF.

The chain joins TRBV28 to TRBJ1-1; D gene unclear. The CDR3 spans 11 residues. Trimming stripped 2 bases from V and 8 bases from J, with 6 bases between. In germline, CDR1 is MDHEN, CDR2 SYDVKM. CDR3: CASSLMGEAFF. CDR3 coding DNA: TGTGCCAGCAGTTTAATGGGGGAAGCTTTCTTT.

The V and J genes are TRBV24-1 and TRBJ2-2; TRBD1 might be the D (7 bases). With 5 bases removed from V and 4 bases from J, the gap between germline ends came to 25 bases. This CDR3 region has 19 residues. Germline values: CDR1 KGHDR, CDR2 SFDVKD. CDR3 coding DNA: TGTGCCACCAGTGTACATCCCCTGCGGCGTCAGGGGGGCACCGGGGAGCTGTTTTTT. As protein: CATSVHPLRRQGGTGELFF.

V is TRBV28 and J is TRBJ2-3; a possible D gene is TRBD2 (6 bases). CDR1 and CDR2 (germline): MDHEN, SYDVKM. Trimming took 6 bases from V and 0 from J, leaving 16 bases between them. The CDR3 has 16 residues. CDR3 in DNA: TGTGCCAGCAGAGATTTAGCGGTGTCTAGCACAGATACGCAGTATTTT. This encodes CASRDLAVSSTDTQYF.

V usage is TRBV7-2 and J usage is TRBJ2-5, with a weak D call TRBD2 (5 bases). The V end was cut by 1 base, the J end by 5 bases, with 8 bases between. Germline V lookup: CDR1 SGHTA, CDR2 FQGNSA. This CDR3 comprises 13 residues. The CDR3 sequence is CASSLDRDETQYF. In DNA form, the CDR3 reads TGTGCCAGCAGCTTAGATCGGGATGAGACCCAGTACTTC.

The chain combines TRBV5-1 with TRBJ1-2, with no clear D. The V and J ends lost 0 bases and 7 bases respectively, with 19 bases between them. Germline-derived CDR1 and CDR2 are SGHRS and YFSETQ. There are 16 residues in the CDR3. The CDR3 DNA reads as TGCGCCAGCAGCTTGGTGGGCGTCGGAATTACGGGTGGCTACACCTTC. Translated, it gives CASSLVGVGITGGYTF.